The subject of this entry is one T cell receptor (beta chain). Using immunoSEQ multiplex PCR, the repertoire was profiled, and TCRdb retains in-frame clones only, with some absent. The repertoire has about 170,000 clones, roughly 92% of them found once; the top ten carry roughly 1.6%. This CDR3 contains 15 residues. V lost 6 bases to trimming and J lost 3 bases; unmatched junction nucleotides: 6. The germline gives CDR1 ENHRY, CDR2 SYGVKD. The source of the sample is a study of T cell responses to AZD1222 COVID-19 vaccine. Source: peripheral blood, taken on day 0 of AZD1222 vaccination. The sequence was obtained from an adult in good health. The chain uses TRBV10-3 and TRBJ1-2; 11 bases are a match to TRBD1. Here the CDR3 reads CAISSGQGAYYGYTF. As DNA, the CDR3 is TGTGCCATCAGCTCCGGACAGGGGGCCTACTATGGCTACACCTTC.